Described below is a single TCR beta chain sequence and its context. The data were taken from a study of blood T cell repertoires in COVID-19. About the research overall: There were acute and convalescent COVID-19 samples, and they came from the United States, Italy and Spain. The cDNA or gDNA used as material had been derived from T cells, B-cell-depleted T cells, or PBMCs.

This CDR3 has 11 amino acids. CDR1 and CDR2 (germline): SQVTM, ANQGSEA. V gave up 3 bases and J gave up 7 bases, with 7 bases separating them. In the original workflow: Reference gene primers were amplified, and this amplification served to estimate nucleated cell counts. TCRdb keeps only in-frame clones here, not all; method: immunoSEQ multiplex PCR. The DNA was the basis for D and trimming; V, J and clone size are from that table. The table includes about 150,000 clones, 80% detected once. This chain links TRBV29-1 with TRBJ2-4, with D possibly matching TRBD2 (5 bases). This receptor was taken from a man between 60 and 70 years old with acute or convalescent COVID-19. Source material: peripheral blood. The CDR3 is CSVDEGNIQYF. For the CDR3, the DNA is TGCAGCGTTGACGAGGGTAACATTCAGTACTTC.